The source of this T cell receptor beta chain is a study of blood T cell repertoires in COVID-19. For the study at large: Samples came from the United States, Italy and Spain, spanning acute and convalescent COVID-19. T cells, B-cell-depleted T cells, or PBMCs provided the cDNA or gDNA that served as material.

In the original workflow: Reference gene primer amplification gave estimated nucleated cell counts. Sequencing was performed with immunoSEQ multiplex PCR; in TCRdb, only in-frame clones are kept and a portion is missing. The DNA was the basis for D and trimming; V, J and clone size are from that table. This repertoire shows 40,000 to 55,000 clones, approximately 80% found once; its top ten account for roughly 20%. Germline assignment: CDR1 LGHNT and CDR2 FRNRAP. CDR3 size: 14 residues. V was trimmed by 1 base and J by 6 bases, leaving 11 bases between them. The rearrangement links TRBV12-5 to TRBJ2-3; D is perhaps TRBD2 (5 bases). The receptor's source is a man between 65 and 79 years old with acute or convalescent COVID-19. Sequencing used peripheral blood. CDR3 sequence: CASGLGPGGDTQYF. The CDR3 coding sequence is TGTGCTAGTGGTTTGGGGCCAGGAGGTGATACGCAGTATTTT. Variable domain in full (rest from reference TRBV12-5 and TRBJ2-3): DARVTQTPRHKVTEMGQEVTMRCQPILGHNTVFWYRQTMMQGLELLAYFRNRAPLDDSGMPKDRFSAEMPDATLATLKIQPSEPRDSAVYFCASGLGPGGDTQYFGPGTRLTVL.